The rows below give T cell receptor beta chains drawn from one sample of a study of CDR3 diversity in severe acne. One entry per CDR3 protein results from TCRdb running MiXCR on the PCR reads. The repertoire holds about 93,000 distinct CDR3 sequences, with about half as singletons. Sequenced material: blood. These receptor sequences come from a male donor in good health, serving as a control. Both conserved end residues are part of each CDR3. The D gene is left open where the match is weak. The size entry is marked missing in some rows and otherwise reads once, few, many or a size class.

size	J	D	V	length	DNA	CDR3
few	TRBJ1-5	-	TRBV27	13	TGTGCCAGCAGTTTATCGGCAGGTCATCCCCAGCATTTT	CASSLSAGHPQHF
-	TRBJ1-1	-	TRBV24-1	15	TGTGCCACCAGTGATTCTAGAGGGGGAGACACTGAAGCTTTCTTT	CATSDSRGGDTEAFF
many	TRBJ1-1	-	TRBV11-2	14	TGTGCCAGCAGCTCAATCGCGGGGGGTACTGAAGCTTTCTTT	CASSSIAGGTEAFF
-	TRBJ1-4	-	TRBV25-1	18	TGTGCCAGCAGTGAATGGGGACACGCCGCAGCAACTAATGAAAAACTGTTTTTT	CASSEWGHAAATNEKLFF
many	TRBJ1-3	-	TRBV20-1	11	TGCAGTGCTAGCACTGGAAACACCATATATTTT	CSASTGNTIYF
many	TRBJ1-1	-	TRBV6-6	12	TGTGCCAGCAGCCAACTCCGACAGGAAGCTTTCTTT	CASSQLRQEAFF
few	TRBJ1-2	-	TRBV19	15	TGTGCCAGTAGTATAGCGGGCGTTCCCTCTTATGGCTACACCTTC	CASSIAGVPSYGYTF
-	TRBJ2-7	-	TRBV9	15	TGTGCCAGCAGCCCACTCCCGGACTTCTCCTACGAGCAGTACTTC	CASSPLPDFSYEQYF
once	TRBJ2-7	TRBD2	TRBV5-1	16	TGCGCCAGCAGCTTGCGGCTAGCGGGGGGGCGGTACGAGCAGTACTTC	CASSLRLAGGRYEQYF
-	TRBJ1-1	-	TRBV6-5	14	TGTGCCAGCAGCCAAGCGAAGGGTACAGCCGAAGCTTTCTTT	CASSQAKGTAEAFF
-	TRBJ1-2	TRBD1	TRBV29-1	12	TGCAGCGTTATCGGGACAGGGGGAGGCTACACCTTC	CSVIGTGGGYTF
-	TRBJ2-3	-	TRBV5-1	13	TGCGCCAGCAGCTGGCGGCACACAGATACGCAGTATTTT	CASSWRHTDTQYF
many	TRBJ2-1	-	TRBV5-1	17	TGCGCCAGCAGCTTGGACAGGGAGGTGTGGGCCGTCCCTGAGCAGTTCTTC	CASSLDREVWAVPEQFF
-	TRBJ2-3	TRBD2	TRBV6-1	14	TGTGCCAGCAGTGTTTCAGCGGGGCGGGATACGCAGTATTTT	CASSVSAGRDTQYF
-	TRBJ2-2	-	TRBV7-3	19	TGTGCCAGCAGCCCCCTAGATAGCGGGCCCTCCGGGGGCGCCGGGGAGCTGTTTTTT	CASSPLDSGPSGGAGELFF
-	TRBJ1-1	-	TRBV10-3	13	TGTGCCATCAGAGGGGCCTCGGGCACTGAAGCTTTCTTT	CAIRGASGTEAFF
few	TRBJ2-7	-	TRBV6-4	12	TGTGCCAGCAGTTCGAATGTGATGCAACCGTACTTC	CASSSNVMQPYF
few	TRBJ2-2	TRBD2	TRBV14	15	TGTGCCAGCAGCCAAATAGCGGGAGTAACCGGGGAGCTGTTTTTT	CASSQIAGVTGELFF
many	TRBJ1-1	-	TRBV27	15	TGTGCCAGCAGTTTACTGTCCTCGGGGAACGGTGAAGCTTTCTTT	CASSLLSSGNGEAFF
-	TRBJ1-5	-	TRBV25-1	12	TGTGCCAGCAGTGACAGCAATCAGCCCCAGCATTTT	CASSDSNQPQHF
few	TRBJ1-5	-	TRBV19	15	TGTGCCAGTACTAACTGGGACGTAACCAATCAGCCCCAGCATTTT	CASTNWDVTNQPQHF
few	TRBJ2-7	TRBD2	TRBV5-1	15	TGCGCCAGCAGCTTTGGGCTAGCGGGAGACGACGAGCAGTACTTC	CASSFGLAGDDEQYF